This TCR beta chain came from a study of coeliac disease. Overall study context: Coeliac patients had newly diagnosed active disease, refractory type I disease, or gluten-free diet control. Points from the study as a whole: Lower clonality than controls marked TRB and TRG repertoires from active celiac intraepithelial and lamina propria samples.

A remark on this clone: Its target is unknown.

The CDR3 spans 14 residues. Trimming removed 0 bases at V and 1 base at J, with 4 bases between. Germline V CDR1 and CDR2: SGHNT, YYREEE (reference sequence). The assay was immunoSEQ multiplex PCR, and TCRdb's table has in-frame clones only and misses some. The sample holds roughly 6,500 clones, 60% to 70% seen once. Each fraction contributed one roughly 450,000-cell aliquot for sequencing. The chain carries TRBV5-4 and TRBJ2-2; the D is unclear. The specimen sequenced was lamina propria lymphocytes from the gut. The TCR originated in a man in his forties or fifties with active celiac disease. CDR3 DNA: TGTGCCAGCAGCTTGGGACAGAACACCGGGGAGCTGTTTTTT. This translates into CASSLGQNTGELFF.